Listed here is a single T cell receptor beta chain. Original data processing: It was from reference gene primer amplification that nucleated cell counts were estimated. Measured with immunoSEQ multiplex PCR; TCRdb has only the in-frame clones, and not every one. For V, J and clone size, that table is used; D and trimming come from the DNA. The data show about 130,000 clones, with around 84% seen just once and 2% to 3% held by the top ten. CDR1 MGHDK and CDR2 SYGVNS come from the germline V gene. This CDR3 region has 13 residues. V was pared by 7 bases and J by 1 base, with 10 bases between. Clinical history as reported by participants underpinned cohort assignment. The record originates from a study of blood T cell repertoires in COVID-19.

The receptor's source is a man in his forties with acute COVID-19. The specimen sequenced was PBMCs or T cells enriched from blood (not recorded which). The chain recombines TRBV25-1 with TRBJ1-1; D call uncertain. CDR3 in amino acids: CASIGQQNTEAFF. CDR3 in DNA: TGTGCCAGCATTGGGCAGCAGAACACTGAAGCTTTCTTT.